This T cell receptor (beta chain) was identified in a study of circulating and synovial CD4+ cells in juvenile arthritis. The study, taken as a whole, reports: T cell genome counts differed by at least an order of magnitude between CPL and CD4 samples. Diversity here was lower than in bulk blood CD4 cells.

The assay was immunoSEQ multiplex PCR, and TCRdb's table has in-frame clones only and misses some. The repertoire includes approximately 31,000 clones, over 90% of them detected once, and 0.6% to 0.85% sits in the top ten. As regards this clone: Its specificity is not known.

The CDR3 loop spans 15 amino acids. Germline V lookup: CDR1 SGHRS, CDR2 YFSETQ. The germline V and J ends were trimmed by 1 base and 2 bases, with 10 bases remaining between them. The clonotype was recovered from a human donor with juvenile idiopathic arthritis. Sequencing was carried out using CD4+ T cells from blood. The chain uses TRBV5-1 and TRBJ1-5, with TRBD1 as a possible D gene (5 bases). The CDR3 sequence: CASSLQGERNQPQHF. The DNA for the CDR3 is TGCGCCAGCAGCTTGCAGGGCGAGCGCAATCAGCCCCAGCATTTT. Full variable domain (missing parts from reference TRBV5-1 and TRBJ1-5): KAGVTQTPRYLIKTRGQQVTLSCSPISGHRSVSWYQQTPGQGLQFLFEYFSETQRNKGNFPGRFSGRQFSNSRSEMNVSTLELGDSALYLCASSLQGERNQPQHFGDGTRLSIL.